Presented here are 27 T cell receptor beta chains from one specimen sequenced in a study of circulating CD8 cells and anti-PD-1 response in melanoma. Using approximately 15 ng of total RNA, TCR libraries were made with the QIAseq Immune Repertoire TCR panel. A single record per CDR3 protein comes from TCRdb applying MiXCR to the reads. There are 860 or so distinct CDR3 sequences in the sample; over 8.5% occur only once, and 50% to 60% lies in the top ten. From live CD3+CD8+TCRalphabeta+ cells, four PD-1 and/or TIGIT subsets were sorted. The sample here was CD8+ T cells from PBMCs, taken at baseline or after one month of anti-PD-1 therapy (not recorded which). These receptors all come from a human donor with melanoma.

Within the sample, this clonotype is medium-sized. The chain uses TRBV19 and TRBJ1-2; TRBD1 is a possible D gene (5 bases). The CDR3 sequence is 13 residues long. V dropped 4 bases and J dropped 8 bases, with 14 bases sitting between them. Germline values: CDR1 LNHDA, CDR2 SQIVND (reference sequence). CDR3 bases: TGTGCCAGTAGTACAGAGGGGATGAAGGGCTACACCTTC. Translated: CASSTEGMKGYTF.

The J gene is TRBJ1-3, the V gene TRBV2; D not certain. Germline V gene data show CDR1 as SNHLY and CDR2 as FYNNEI. The CDR3 extends over 12 amino acids. The V and J ends lost 3 bases and 2 bases respectively, with 2 bases between them. CDR3 residues: CASSDAGNTIYF. The DNA of the CDR3 is TGTGCCAGCAGTGATGCTGGAAACACCATATATTTT.

This clonotype counts as medium-sized. The J gene is TRBJ2-5, the V gene TRBV25-1, with unresolved D. CDR1 and CDR2 (germline): MGHDK, SYGVNS. This CDR3 is built from 12 residues. V lost 4 bases to trimming and J lost 5 bases, with 8 bases between them. The CDR3 DNA reads as TGTGCCAGCAGTGCCCAGTCGGAGACCCAGTACTTC. Its protein product is CASSAQSETQYF.

This clonotype is classed as medium-sized (0.01 to 0.1%). The V and J genes are TRBV5-1 and TRBJ1-2; 8 bases are a match to TRBD1. The CDR3 is 15 residues long. CDR1 SGHRS and CDR2 YFSETQ come from the germline V gene. Germline trimming cut 2 bases from V and 4 bases from J; bases unmatched to any gene: 7. CDR3 loop: CASSFDRQGLYGYTF. In DNA, the CDR3 is TGCGCCAGCAGCTTTGACCGACAGGGGCTCTATGGCTACACCTTC. The full variable domain, with the rest looked up from reference TRBV5-1 and TRBJ1-2, is KAGVTQTPRYLIKTRGQQVTLSCSPISGHRSVSWYQQTPGQGLQFLFEYFSETQRNKGNFPGRFSGRQFSNSRSEMNVSTLELGDSALYLCASSFDRQGLYGYTFGSGTRLTVV.

J is TRBJ2-1 and V is TRBV6-6, with 9 bases fitting TRBD1. Germline CDR1 is MNHNY and CDR2 is SVGAGI (reference sequence). The CDR3 loop spans 14 amino acids. V gave up 5 bases and J gave up 8 bases; unmatched junction bases: 7. The CDR3 DNA follows: TGTGCCAGCAGTGCGGACAGGGGATGGTATGAGCAGTTCTTC. Translation gives CASSADRGWYEQFF.

By sample share, this clonotype is medium-sized. The gene calls are TRBV12-3 or TRBV12-4 and TRBJ2-5; 16 bases agree with TRBD2. V lost 5 bases, J lost 5 bases, and 11 bases stayed unmatched. The CDR3 runs 18 residues. Written as DNA, the CDR3 is TGTGCCAGCAGTGTACAGGGACTAGCGGGGGGGCCGATGGAGACCCAGTACTTC. Translation gives CASSVQGLAGGPMETQYF.

Judged by abundance, this clonotype is medium-sized (0.01 to 0.1%). The chain joins TRBV29-1 to TRBJ1-1, with D unclear. Trimming removed 7 bases from V and 0 bases from J, with 6 bases in between. There are 11 residues in the CDR3. CDR1 is SQVTM and CDR2 is ANQGSEA in the germline V gene. CDR3 coding DNA: TGCAGCGCCCGAGTGAACACTGAAGCTTTCTTT. Translating gives CSARVNTEAFF.

This clonotype ranks as large. The chain uses TRBV6-5 and TRBJ2-1; the D is unclear. Trimming pared 0 bases from V and 5 bases from J, leaving 2 bases between. The CDR3 spans 12 residues. Germline assignment: CDR1 MNHEY and CDR2 SVGAGI. The CDR3 sequence is CASSYSNNEQFF. For the CDR3, the DNA is TGTGCCAGCAGTTACTCTAACAATGAGCAGTTCTTC.

By frequency in the sample, this clonotype is medium-sized. The genes are TRBV7-3 and TRBJ2-4, with D uncertain. This CDR3 has 15 residues. The V gene lost 5 bases and the J gene lost 0 bases, with 11 bases spanning the gap. CDR1 is SGHTA and CDR2 is FQGTGA in the germline V gene. The CDR3 loop reads CASSPGPVAKNIQYF. The CDR3 DNA follows: TGTGCCAGCAGCCCCGGCCCCGTAGCCAAAAACATTCAGTACTTC.

By its share, this clonotype is medium-sized. This chain uses TRBV19 with TRBJ2-1; D is undetermined. This CDR3 is 13 amino acids long. Trimming cost V 5 bases and J 8 bases, with 13 bases left between them. CDR1 LNHDA and CDR2 SQIVND come from the germline V gene (reference sequence). The CDR3 here is CASSPSVVYEQFF. CDR3 sequence (DNA): TGTGCCAGTAGTCCCTCCGTGGTCTATGAGCAGTTCTTC. The full variable domain, completed using reference TRBV19 and TRBJ2-1, is DGGITQSPKYLFRKEGQNVTLSCEQNLNHDAMYWYRQDPGQGLRLIYYSQIVNDFQKGDIAEGYSVSREKKESFPLTVTSAQKNPTAFYLCASSPSVVYEQFFGPGTRLTVL.

In its sample, this clonotype is medium-sized. This chain joins TRBV25-1 and TRBJ1-2; a possible D gene is TRBD1 (5 bases). The germline V gene encodes CDR1 MGHDK and CDR2 SYGVNS. The CDR3 loop spans 14 amino acids. V dropped 5 bases and J dropped 8 bases, with 18 bases sitting between them. The CDR3 here is CASSSPWGNEGYTF. CDR3 in DNA: TGTGCCAGCAGTTCCCCGTGGGGGAACGAGGGCTACACCTTC.

Judged by abundance, this clonotype is medium-sized. The chain couples TRBV4-3 to TRBJ2-6; 7 bases align to TRBD2. CDR1 is LGHNA and CDR2 is YSLEER in the germline V gene. This CDR3 contains 15 residues. V lost 4 bases, J lost 2 bases, and 2 bases stayed unmatched. Here the CDR3 DNA reads TGCGCCAGCAGCCCGGGGAGGGCTGGGGCCAACGTCCTGACTTTC. It encodes CASSPGRAGANVLTF.

This clonotype qualifies as medium-sized (0.01 to 0.1%). The chain carries TRBV24-1 and TRBJ2-3; TRBD1 matches at 9 bases. The CDR3 has 15 amino acids. V was clipped by 4 bases and J by 6 bases; unmatched bases: 7. CDR1 and CDR2 (germline): KGHDR, SFDVKD. The CDR3 sequence is CATSDPGQGQDTQYF. The CDR3 DNA reads TGTGCCACCAGTGACCCCGGACAGGGGCAGGATACGCAGTATTTT.

In its sample, this clonotype is medium-sized. The rearrangement links TRBV2 to TRBJ1-5; 8 bases map to TRBD1. The CDR3 runs to 15 residues. Losses at the gene ends were 5 bases for V and 3 bases for J; bases not matched to a gene: 6. The germline V gene encodes CDR1 SNHLY and CDR2 FYNNEI. The CDR3 nucleotides read TGTGCCAGCAGTACTCAGGGGGCTGACAATCAGCCCCAGCATTTT. Translating it yields CASSTQGADNQPQHF.

This clonotype is large by share. The chain recombines TRBV14 with TRBJ2-2; no clear D. The ends were cut back, 0 bases at V and 5 bases at J, with 19 bases in the middle. The CDR3 is 18 amino acids. CDR1 is SGHDN, CDR2 FVKESK, per germline. CDR3 bases: TGTGCCAGCAGCCAAGATGAAGGGCAAGGCTTGGGGACCGGGGAGCTGTTTTTT. Its protein is CASSQDEGQGLGTGELFF. Variable domain in full (rest from reference TRBV14 and TRBJ2-2): EAGVTQFPSHSVIEKGQTVTLRCDPISGHDNLYWYRRVMGKEIKFLLHFVKESKQDESGMPNNRFLAERTGGTYSTLKVQPAELEDSGVYFCASSQDEGQGLGTGELFFGEGSRLTVL.

Details on this clonotype: Given a much more abundant clone one base away, this may be a read error. This CDR3 is CASTDITGSEQFF. CDR3 nucleotides: TGTGCCAGTACCGATATCACGGGAAGTGAGCAGTTCTTC. The V call is TRBV19, the J call TRBJ2-1, with D possibly being TRBD2 (5 bases). The V end lost 7 bases, the J end lost 9 bases, and 16 bases lay between the germline ends. Looked up from germline, CDR1 is LNHDA and CDR2 is SQIVND (reference sequence). The length of the CDR3 is 13 residues.

This clonotype is classed as medium-sized. The CDR3 reads CASSLSGGLFAFF. The DNA for the CDR3 is TGTGCCAGCAGTTTATCGGGAGGTCTGTTTGCTTTCTTT. The J gene is TRBJ1-1, the V gene TRBV27, with unresolved D. The germline V and J ends were trimmed by 0 bases and 11 bases, with 13 bases remaining between them. CDR1 and CDR2 (germline): MNHEY, SMNVEV (reference sequence). The CDR3 loop spans 13 amino acids.

By proportion, this clonotype is large. J is TRBJ1-4 and V is TRBV6-2 or TRBV6-3; a possible D gene is TRBD1 (5 bases). The CDR3 is 14 amino acids. CDR1 MNHEY and CDR2 SVGEGT come from the germline V gene. Trimming cost V 5 bases and J 5 bases, with 12 bases left between them. DNA for the CDR3: TGTGCCAGCAGTGACGGTCCAGGGAATGAAAAACTGTTTTTT. Amino acid sequence: CASSDGPGNEKLFF.

This clonotype counts as medium-sized. This chain uses TRBV2 with TRBJ1-1; D call uncertain. Trimming pared 8 bases from V and 1 base from J, leaving 14 bases between. Germline lookup yields CDR1 SNHLY and CDR2 FYNNEI. The CDR3 covers 14 residues. For the CDR3, the DNA is TGTGCCAGCGAAAGGGAGTGGGGGAACACTGAAGCTTTCTTT. Translating it yields CASEREWGNTEAFF.

This clonotype is medium-sized in the sample. The chain carries TRBV19 and TRBJ2-3; D ambiguous. From germline, CDR1 is LNHDA and CDR2 SQIVND (reference sequence). Trimming cost V 1 base and J 6 bases, with 5 bases left between them. The CDR3 extends over 12 amino acids. CDR3 nucleotide sequence: TGTGCCAGTAGTATAGCCCGGGATACGCAGTATTTT. Its translation: CASSIARDTQYF.

The chain links TRBV6-5 to TRBJ2-5; no firm D call. The V and J ends lost 2 bases and 5 bases respectively, with 9 bases between them. The CDR3 consists of 13 residues. The germline gives CDR1 MNHEY, CDR2 SVGAGI. The CDR3 DNA reads TGTGCCAGCAGTTACCACCCGGCGGAGACCCAGTACTTC. It is translated as CASSYHPAETQYF.

By sample fraction, this clonotype is medium-sized. This CDR3 reads CASSPAKGVVMNYGYTF. The CDR3 DNA sequence: TGTGCCAGCAGCCCCGCGAAGGGGGTCGTTATGAATTATGGCTACACCTTC. The chain links TRBV27 to TRBJ1-2; D may be TRBD1 (6 bases). CDR3 length equals 17 residues. In germline, CDR1 is MNHEY, CDR2 SMNVEV (reference sequence). Trimming removed 6 bases from V and 5 bases from J, with 25 bases in between.

This clonotype is termed medium-sized. The chain links TRBV5-6 to TRBJ2-5, with 12 nucleotides matching TRBD2. The junction had 5 bases not matched to a gene; V was cut back by 4 bases and J by 4 bases. The germline V gene encodes CDR1 SGHDT and CDR2 YYEEEE. CDR3 size: 15 residues. CDR3 coding DNA: TGTGCCAGCAGCCACGGGACTAGCGGGCTAGAGACCCAGTACTTC. Amino acid sequence: CASSHGTSGLETQYF.

Within the sample, this clonotype is medium-sized. The chain is built from TRBV27 and TRBJ2-7; D call uncertain. The CDR3 sequence is 13 residues long. Germline CDR1 MNHEY, CDR2 SMNVEV (reference sequence). V was cut by 5 bases and J by 0 bases, with 8 bases left in between. The CDR3 bases are TGTGCCAGCAGTCTGGGGATCTCCTACGAGCAGTACTTC. Protein product: CASSLGISYEQYF.

This clonotype rates as medium-sized. The chain recombines TRBV7-2 with TRBJ2-3; 8 bases fit TRBD2. With 2 bases clipped from V and 6 bases from J, the junction kept 7 bases outside the gene matches. This CDR3 has 15 residues. Germline values: CDR1 SGHTA, CDR2 FQGNSA. Written as DNA, the CDR3 is TGTGCCAGCAGCTTATTCGGGGGGGCAGGTGATACGCAGTATTTT. Translation gives CASSLFGGAGDTQYF.

This clonotype is judged medium-sized. The chain joins TRBV20-1 to TRBJ2-2; D possibly corresponds to TRBD1 (6 bases). Germline-derived CDR1 and CDR2 are DFQATT and SNEGSKA (reference sequence). The V and J ends lost 1 base and 2 bases respectively, with 17 bases between them. This CDR3 has 17 amino acids. Here the CDR3 DNA reads TGCAGTGCTAGAGCCCCCTCGGGACAAGGAAACACCGGGGAGCTGTTTTTT. This encodes CSARAPSGQGNTGELFF.

This clonotype is medium-sized. This rearrangement joins TRBV4-3 to TRBJ2-7; D unclear. Germline values: CDR1 LGHNA, CDR2 YSLEER. The CDR3 contains 14 residues. The V gene lost 1 base and the J gene lost 0 bases, with 7 bases spanning the gap. The CDR3 DNA is TGCGCCAGCAGCCAAGTGGCCCACTCCTACGAGCAGTACTTC. Its translation is CASSQVAHSYEQYF.